A single sample is the source of the 14 T cell receptor beta chains below, sequenced in a study of blood T cells in healthy people across ages. A J-beta primer mix and a sample-barcoded 5' primer were used in a second PCR of about 7 to 12 cycles. TCRdb reprocessed the 5' RACE reads via MiXCR and lists one record per CDR3 protein. The profile shows about 1.7 million distinct CDR3 sequences, approximately 30% of them singletons. Sequencing used blood. These receptors were obtained from a woman in her twenties or thirties in good health.

A word on this clonotype: A much larger clone differs from this one at a single base, so this may be a read error. The V and J genes are TRBV20-1 and TRBJ2-1; D is undetermined. Germline CDR1 is DFQATT and CDR2 is SNEGSKA (reference sequence). The CDR3 covers 14 residues. The V gene lost 0 bases and the J gene lost 10 bases, with 16 bases spanning the gap. CDR3 in DNA: TGCAGTGCTAGAGAAGAATCACGGACCTACGAGCAGTTCTTC. Amino acids: CSAREESRTYEQFF.

This clonotype was counted at least ten times. The chain joins TRBV11-2 to TRBJ2-7, with D unresolved. V was trimmed by 1 base and J by 5 bases, leaving 12 bases between them. CDR3 length: 14 amino acids. Per germline, CDR1 SGHAT and CDR2 FQNNGV. CDR3: CASSLVMGKNEQYF. CDR3 nucleotide sequence: TGTGCCAGCAGCTTAGTAATGGGAAAGAACGAGCAGTACTTC.

This clonotype has ten or more counts. The chain combines TRBV5-1 with TRBJ2-5; no reliable D call. V was shortened by 0 bases and J by 5 bases, with 8 bases between the two germline ends. The CDR3 consists of 13 residues. Germline loops: CDR1 SGHRS, CDR2 YFSETQ. CDR3 nucleotide sequence: TGCGCCAGCAGCTTGGGCTCGGCGGAGACCCAGTACTTC. Protein: CASSLGSAETQYF.

The V and J genes are TRBV15 and TRBJ1-4; tentatively, D is TRBD1 (5 bases). CDR1 is LNHNV and CDR2 is YYDKDF in the germline V gene (reference sequence). The CDR3 sequence is 15 residues long. V was clipped by 1 base and J by 8 bases, with 14 bases between them. For the CDR3, the DNA is TGTGCCACCAGCAGAGCTGCAAGGGGTAGAGAAAAACTGTTTTTT. Translating gives CATSRAARGREKLFF.

This clonotype occurred a few times. The chain recombines TRBV12-3 or TRBV12-4 with TRBJ2-3; 9 bases are shared with TRBD1. The junction had 11 bases not matched to a gene; V was cut back by 5 bases and J by 2 bases. The CDR3 has 17 residues. DNA for the CDR3: TGTGCCAGCAGTGACGACCACAGGGGGCTGAACACAGATACGCAGTATTTT. This sequence encodes CASSDDHRGLNTDTQYF.

The chain joins TRBV28 to TRBJ2-7; either TRBD1 or TRBD2 may fit D (5 bases each). V lost 6 bases and J 2 bases, leaving 11 bases between the germline ends. The CDR3 extends over 13 amino acids. Germline lookup yields CDR1 MDHEN and CDR2 SYDVKM. CDR3 amino acids: CASSMGPTYEQYF. In DNA form, the CDR3 reads TGTGCCAGCAGCATGGGACCAACCTACGAGCAGTACTTC.

This chain uses TRBV7-9 with TRBJ2-1; TRBD2 might be the D (6 bases). Germline CDR1 and CDR2: SEHNR and FQNEAQ (reference sequence). The V gene lost 5 bases and the J gene lost 2 bases, with 16 bases spanning the gap. CDR3 size: 16 residues. DNA of the CDR3: TGTGCCAGCAGCCCAAGCCGGGGGTTGACCTACAATGAGCAGTTCTTC. Translation: CASSPSRGLTYNEQFF.

Details on this clonotype: A single base separates this from a much larger clone, so it may be a read error. This chain uses TRBV10-3 with TRBJ2-4; D possibly corresponds to TRBD2 (6 bases). The J call is in doubt because the DNA end fits TRBJ2-1 better. Per germline, CDR1 ENHRY and CDR2 SYGVKD. The CDR3 is 14 amino acids. The CDR3 is CALRRELAKNIQFF. CDR3 bases: TGTGCCCTCCGCAGGGAACTAGCCAAAAACATTCAGTTCTTC.

The sample holds a few counts of this clonotype. The chain employs TRBV7-2 and TRBJ2-5; D may be TRBD2 (7 bases). The CDR3 is 16 amino acids. V was trimmed by 1 base and J by 11 bases, leaving 23 bases between them. Per germline, CDR1 SGHTA and CDR2 FQGNSA. CDR3 sequence: CASSLGWASGGGEQYF. CDR3 coding DNA: TGTGCCAGCAGCTTAGGATGGGCTAGCGGAGGGGGAGAGCAGTACTTC.

The genes are TRBV7-2 and TRBJ2-7, with 9 bases lining up with TRBD2. CDR3 length: 18 amino acids. Germline trimming cut 1 base from V and 0 bases from J; bases unmatched to any gene: 10. Germline CDR1 is SGHTA and CDR2 is FQGNSA. The CDR3: CASSLEFSGSGNSYEQYF. In DNA, the CDR3 is TGTGCCAGCAGCTTAGAGTTTAGCGGGAGTGGGAACTCCTACGAGCAGTACTTC.

For this clonotype: The junction departs from the called germline gene at one end, perhaps through a read error. J is TRBJ1-6 and V is TRBV7-8; unclear D gene. The V gene's germline CDR1 is SGHVS and CDR2 FQNEAQ. This CDR3 is built from 17 residues. The CDR3 reads CTSSPRQDTTQDSPLHF. The DNA of the CDR3 is TGTACCAGCAGCCCAAGACAAGACACCACTCAGGATTCACCCCTCCACTTT.

This chain joins TRBV7-2 and TRBJ1-5, with D maybe TRBD1 (6 bases). The germline CDR1 and CDR2 sequences are SGHTA and FQGNSA. Between the trimmed V and J ends, which lost 2 bases and 4 bases, there was a span of 9 bases. This CDR3 is built from 14 residues. DNA of the CDR3: TGTGCCAGCAGCTTACCCAGGGGTAATCAGCCCCAGCATTTT. This translates into CASSLPRGNQPQHF. Supplemented by reference TRBV7-2 and TRBJ1-5, the full variable domain reads GAGVSQSPSNKVTEKGKDVELRCDPISGHTALYWYRQSLGQGLEFLIYFQGNSAPDKSGLPSDRFSAERTGGSVSTLTIQRTQQEDSAVYLCASSLPRGNQPQHFGDGTRLSIL.

The V call is TRBV7-2, the J call TRBJ2-5; perhaps TRBD1 as D (6 bases). Trimming shortened V by 5 bases and J by 5 bases, and 18 bases separated the two germline ends. The length of the CDR3 is 15 residues. Germline lookup yields CDR1 SGHTA and CDR2 FQGNSA. CDR3 coding DNA: TGTGCCAGCAGCGCTAGTGGGTTGGGGGCGGAGACCCAGTACTTC. Residues: CASSASGLGAETQYF.

This clonotype appeared a single time. A read error may account for a junction end that differs from germline. The chain uses TRBV25-1 and TRBJ1-2; 7 bases line up with TRBD1. Germline lookup yields CDR1 MGHDK and CDR2 SYGVNS. CDR3 length equals 16 residues. Here the CDR3 DNA reads TGTACCAGCAGCCCCACTTCGACAGGGAAGGATTATGGCTACACCTTC. Residues: CTSSPTSTGKDYGYTF.